The subject of this entry is one T cell receptor beta chain. Germline V gene sequence: CDR1 MNHEY, CDR2 SMNVEV (reference sequence). V was clipped by 5 bases and J by 4 bases; unmatched bases: 4. This CDR3 has 14 residues. The data were produced by immunoSEQ multiplex PCR, yet TCRdb's version contains in-frame clones alone and is incomplete. The table has about 310,000 clones, around 90% seen once. This entry is derived from a study of blood T cell repertoires in COVID-19. Sequencing was performed on PBMCs or T cells enriched from blood (not recorded which). This sequence originates from a man aged 60 to 69 who had recovered from COVID-19. This sequence joins TRBV27 and TRBJ2-2; TRBD1 matches at 7 bases. The CDR3 DNA reads TGTGCCAGCAGTCCGTACAGGGGCACCGGGGAGCTGTTTTTT. Translated: CASSPYRGTGELFF.